This entry lists 31 T cell receptor beta chains sequenced from one sample in a study of cytomegalovirus exposure and HLA in healthy donors (dated by TCRdb to 2017 to 2019). The library was generated by the immunoSEQ multiplex PCR assay. For the multiplex PCR, a mixture combining 60 forward primers for TCR Vbeta segments and 13 reverse primers for TCR Jbeta segments was used. Held by TCRdb, this immuneACCESS table contains in-frame sequences only and omits some clones. Under half of the omission traces to an unresolved V gene where checked; the cause of the rest is unknown. For this sample there are about 150,000 clones; 84% appear just once. The ten largest clonotypes hold more than 2% of the sample. Sequencing was carried out using PBMCs. These receptor sequences come from a boy aged 2 to 9 in good health and CMV-seronegative.

The chain carries TRBV7-2 and TRBJ2-5; 9 positions agree with TRBD1. The CDR3 runs to 17 residues. Germline loops: CDR1 SGHTA, CDR2 FQGNSA. J gave up 3 bases and V 0 bases, and 8 bases lay outside the gene matches. In DNA, the CDR3 is TGTGCCAGCAGCTTAGCGGGGACAGGGTTAGCCGAAGAGACCCAGTACTTC. Translating it yields CASSLAGTGLAEETQYF.

This chain joins TRBV19 and TRBJ1-4; D is ambiguous. CDR3 length: 15 amino acids. Trimming took 6 bases from V and 8 from J, leaving 19 bases between them. CDR1 LNHDA and CDR2 SQIVND come from the germline V gene (reference sequence). CDR3 nucleotides: TGTGCCAGTAGCCTTCCTTTCGGAGGGTTGGAAAAACTGTTTTTT. It encodes CASSLPFGGLEKLFF.

This chain links TRBV7-9 with TRBJ2-1, with TRBD2 identical over 11 bases. This CDR3 comprises 15 residues. Germline V gene lookup returns CDR1 SEHNR and CDR2 FQNEAQ (reference sequence). The V and J ends lost 4 bases and 6 bases, in that order; junction bases with no gene match: 5. This CDR3 reads CASSSPTSGVNEQFF. CDR3 sequence (DNA): TGTGCCAGCAGCTCCCCGACTAGCGGGGTCAATGAGCAGTTCTTC.

This clone appeared a few times. This chain links TRBV6-4 with TRBJ2-5; 12 nucleotides agree with TRBD2. Trimming at V came to 10 bases and at J to 0 bases, leaving 6 bases not matched to a gene. The CDR3 extends over 15 amino acids. The V gene's germline CDR1 is MRHNA and CDR2 SNTAGT. The CDR3 DNA sequence: TGTGCCACCGGAGGACTAGCGGGGAACCAAGAGACCCAGTACTTC. The encoded protein is CATGGLAGNQETQYF.

The genes are TRBV4-1 and TRBJ2-7; D remains ambiguous. The length of the CDR3 is 14 residues. Trimming shortened V by 0 bases and J by 1 base, and 7 bases separated the two germline ends. CDR1 and CDR2 from the germline V gene are MGHRA and YSYEKL. The CDR3 DNA reads TGCGCCAGCAGCCAAGAGTCCAATTCCTACGAGCAGTACTTC. Translating it yields CASSQESNSYEQYF.

The V call is TRBV7-8, the J call TRBJ1-6; tentatively, D is TRBD1 (6 bases). V lost 1 base, J lost 8 bases, and 12 bases lay in between. CDR1 and CDR2 (germline): SGHVS, FQNEAQ. This CDR3 contains 15 residues. The CDR3 loop is CASSLGDTSYSPLHF. Written as DNA, the CDR3 is TGTGCCAGCAGCTTAGGGGACACGTCCTATTCACCCCTCCACTTT.

The chain combines TRBV14 with TRBJ1-4, with D perhaps matching TRBD1 (6 bases). Trimming shortened V by 2 bases and J by 7 bases, and 17 bases separated the two germline ends. This CDR3 is built from 16 residues. The germline V gene has CDR1 SGHDN and CDR2 FVKESK. In nucleotides, the CDR3 is TGTGCCAGCAGCCAAAAATTCCAGGGGTTGGGTGAAAAACTGTTTTTT. Protein product: CASSQKFQGLGEKLFF.

The V gene is TRBV5-6, the J gene TRBJ1-2; unclear D gene. V lost 4 bases to trimming and J lost 7 bases, with 11 bases between them. Germline lookup yields CDR1 SGHDT and CDR2 YYEEEE. The CDR3 length is 12 residues. The CDR3 loop reads CASSLATGGYTF. The CDR3 nucleotides are TGTGCCAGCAGCCTCGCGACGGGTGGCTACACCTTC.

The V and J genes are TRBV18 and TRBJ2-5; the D is unclear. CDR1 KGHSH and CDR2 LQKENI come from the germline V gene. The CDR3 runs to 13 residues. V shed 1 base and J shed 4 bases, with 7 bases lying between them. In DNA, the CDR3 is TGTGCCAGCTCACCACGTCCTTTAGAGACCCAGTACTTC. Its translation is CASSPRPLETQYF.

The chain couples TRBV11-3 to TRBJ2-1, with 9 positions matching TRBD2. The CDR3 is made up of 13 amino acids. Trimming cost V 7 bases and J 10 bases; bases outside gene matches: 8. CDR1 is SGHNT, CDR2 YENEEA, per germline. CDR3 sequence (DNA): TGTGCCAGCATCCGCGGGAGGGGAGACGAGCAGTTCTTC. Protein product: CASIRGRGDEQFF.

The chain combines TRBV7-3 with TRBJ2-2; 7 positions match TRBD1. V shed 5 bases and J 7 bases; nucleotides not matched to a gene: 7. The CDR3 covers 14 residues. Germline CDR1 SGHTA, CDR2 FQGTGA. The CDR3: CASSPTGQVGELFF. DNA of the CDR3: TGTGCCAGCAGCCCGACAGGGCAGGTCGGGGAGCTGTTTTTT.

This clone was observed once. V gene TRBV5-4 combines with J gene TRBJ1-2, with a tentative D call TRBD1 (6 bases). Germline V gene data show CDR1 as SGHNT and CDR2 as YYREEE (reference sequence). The length of the CDR3 is 15 residues. V was shortened by 5 bases and J by 6 bases, with 20 bases between the two germline ends. The CDR3 DNA follows: TGTGCCAGCAGTCCGACCCTCAACAGGGACCATGGCTACACCTTC. Protein sequence: CASSPTLNRDHGYTF.

The chain couples TRBV2 to TRBJ2-5; no reliable D call. The V end was cut by 4 bases, the J end by 0 bases, with 12 bases between. Germline assignment: CDR1 SNHLY and CDR2 FYNNEI. This CDR3 has 15 residues. The CDR3 sequence: CASSGFAANQETQYF. The CDR3 DNA follows: TGTGCCAGCAGTGGCTTCGCAGCGAACCAAGAGACCCAGTACTTC.

In this sample, this clone turned up a few times. V is TRBV6-5 and J is TRBJ1-2; the D gene is possibly TRBD1 (6 bases). Germline V gene sequence: CDR1 MNHEY, CDR2 SVGAGI. The CDR3 extends over 15 amino acids. V was trimmed by 0 bases and J by 4 bases, leaving 12 bases between them. The CDR3 DNA reads as TGTGCCAGCAGTTACTCCCGGACAGCCTCCTATGGCTACACCTTC. This sequence encodes CASSYSRTASYGYTF.

The genes are TRBV9 and TRBJ2-1, with 11 bases lining up with TRBD2. Germline CDR1 and CDR2: SGDLS and YYNGEE. V lost 2 bases, J lost 8 bases, and 9 bases stayed unmatched. The CDR3 loop spans 16 amino acids. CDR3 loop: CASSVTGTSGLDEQFF. The CDR3 coding sequence is TGTGCCAGCAGCGTGACCGGGACTAGCGGCCTCGATGAGCAGTTCTTC.

This sequence joins TRBV7-8 and TRBJ2-1, with 7 bases aligning to TRBD1. The V gene's germline CDR1 is SGHVS and CDR2 FQNEAQ. CDR3 length: 16 amino acids. Losses at the gene ends were 5 bases for V and 2 bases for J; bases not matched to a gene: 9. The CDR3 region is CASSGHRDRPYNEQFF. As DNA, the CDR3 is TGTGCCAGCAGCGGGCACCGGGACAGACCCTACAATGAGCAGTTCTTC.

The chain employs TRBV19 and TRBJ1-1; D not certain. V lost 9 bases and J 0 bases, leaving 8 bases between the germline ends. The germline V gene encodes CDR1 LNHDA and CDR2 SQIVND (reference sequence). This CDR3 is built from 12 residues. CDR3 region: CASGGMNTEAFF. DNA of the CDR3: TGTGCCAGCGGCGGGATGAACACTGAAGCTTTCTTT.

The genes are TRBV5-1 and TRBJ2-1, with 12 bases lining up with TRBD2. Germline V gene lookup returns CDR1 SGHRS and CDR2 YFSETQ. The CDR3 extends over 14 amino acids. The trim removed 4 bases at V and 10 bases at J, leaving 6 bases unmatched. CDR3 loop: CASSLRLAGDEQFF. The CDR3 coding sequence is TGCGCCAGCAGCCTACGACTAGCGGGGGACGAGCAGTTCTTC.

The rearrangement joins TRBV2 to TRBJ2-7; 10 positions match TRBD1. The CDR3 is 15 residues long. V dropped 4 bases and J dropped 4; count of bases not matched to a gene: 7. The germline V gene has CDR1 SNHLY and CDR2 FYNNEI. Here the CDR3 DNA reads TGTGCCAGCAGTGGACGGGACAGGGGAATGTACGAGCAGTACTTC. Its protein is CASSGRDRGMYEQYF. The full variable domain, with the rest looked up from reference TRBV2 and TRBJ2-7, is EPEVTQTPSHQVTQMGQEVILRCVPISNHLYFYWYRQILGQKVEFLVSFYNNEISEKSEIFDDQFSVERPDGSNFTLKIRSTKLEDSAMYFCASSGRDRGMYEQYFGPGTRLTVT.

The rearrangement joins TRBV28 to TRBJ2-1, with 8 bases lining up with TRBD1. The V and J ends lost 4 bases and 6 bases, in that order; junction bases with no gene match: 5. CDR1 and CDR2 (germline): MDHEN, SYDVKM. The CDR3 covers 14 residues. This CDR3 is CASSWQGAVNEQFF. CDR3 nucleotide sequence: TGTGCCAGCAGTTGGCAGGGGGCGGTCAATGAGCAGTTCTTC.

The CDR3 sequence: CASSVGAGGSYGYTF. In DNA, the CDR3 is TGTGCCAGCAGCGTAGGGGCAGGGGGCTCGTATGGCTACACCTTC. V gene TRBV9 combines with J gene TRBJ1-2; 8 nucleotides line up with TRBD1. The CDR3 contains 15 residues. Germline V CDR1 and CDR2: SGDLS, YYNGEE. The ends lost 0 bases at V and 5 bases at J; junction bases unmatched: 6.

This clone was picked up one time. The V gene is TRBV5-1, the J gene TRBJ2-1; TRBD2 agrees at 9 bases. This CDR3 region has 16 residues. Per germline, CDR1 SGHRS and CDR2 YFSETQ. J gave up 2 bases and V 6 bases, and 9 bases lay outside the gene matches. CDR3 protein: CASISPERGAYNEQFF. The CDR3 coding sequence is TGCGCCAGCATATCTCCTGAGCGGGGGGCCTACAATGAGCAGTTCTTC.

This clone has only a few counts. CDR3 sequence (DNA): TGTGCTAGTGCGGCAGGTGAAAATAATTCACCCCTCCACTTT. Protein sequence: CASAAGENNSPLHF. V is TRBV12-5 and J is TRBJ1-6; unclear D gene. CDR3 length equals 14 residues. Trimming removed 7 bases at V and 5 bases at J, with 12 bases between. CDR1 is LGHNT and CDR2 is FRNRAP in the germline V gene.

This clone was seen a single time. The rearrangement joins TRBV7-2 to TRBJ2-3; D is unresolved. Trimming took 4 bases from V and 2 from J, leaving 19 bases between them. The CDR3 is made up of 17 amino acids. Germline V lookup: CDR1 SGHTA, CDR2 FQGNSA. Written as DNA, the CDR3 is TGTGCCAGCAGCTCCATAAAGGTTGGGCCTCTCACAGATACGCAGTATTTT. Amino acids: CASSSIKVGPLTDTQYF.

The rearrangement links TRBV15 to TRBJ2-7; D gene uncertain. Germline CDR1 LNHNV, CDR2 YYDKDF (reference sequence). Trimming removed 0 bases from V and 4 bases from J, with 10 bases in between. There are 14 residues in the CDR3. CDR3 in amino acids: CATSRERIRYEQYF. CDR3 bases: TGTGCCACCAGCAGAGAGAGGATACGGTACGAGCAGTACTTC.

The V call is TRBV7-9, the J call TRBJ2-1, with 9 bases fitting TRBD1. Germline CDR1 and CDR2: SEHNR and FQNEAQ (reference sequence). V shed 6 bases and J 5 bases; nucleotides not matched to a gene: 5. There are 14 residues in the CDR3. In DNA form, the CDR3 reads TGTGCCAGCAGGGACAGGGGTAAGGACAATGAGCAGTTCTTC. Translation: CASRDRGKDNEQFF.

This rearrangement joins TRBV29-1 to TRBJ2-2; 11 bases map to TRBD1. The V gene's germline CDR1 is SQVTM and CDR2 ANQGSEA. This CDR3 comprises 16 residues. J gave up 7 bases and V 2 bases, and 9 bases lay outside the gene matches. CDR3: CSVELRDRGVDGELFF. DNA for the CDR3: TGCAGCGTTGAACTCCGGGACAGGGGGGTGGACGGGGAGCTGTTTTTT.

This rearrangement joins TRBV19 to TRBJ2-2, with 8 bases aligning to TRBD1. The germline gives CDR1 LNHDA, CDR2 SQIVND (reference sequence). Germline trimming cut 6 bases from V and 4 bases from J; bases unmatched to any gene: 7. CDR3 length equals 15 residues. CDR3 loop: CASRGTGGSTGELFF. In DNA, the CDR3 is TGTGCCAGTAGAGGGACAGGCGGCTCCACCGGGGAGCTGTTTTTT.

This clone was seen only a few times. The V gene is TRBV6-1, the J gene TRBJ2-3, with 14 nucleotides matching TRBD2. The CDR3 is 15 residues long. The germline CDR1 and CDR2 sequences are MNHNS and SASEGT. The J segment lost 4 bases and the V segment lost 3 bases, leaving 0 bases of the junction unmatched. CDR3 loop: CASSETSGGADTQYF. The DNA of the CDR3 is TGTGCCAGCAGTGAGACTAGCGGGGGGGCAGATACGCAGTATTTT.

The chain carries TRBV18 and TRBJ2-2; TRBD2 might be the D (5 bases). Deletions cut 5 bases from V and 4 bases from J, with 17 bases between. In germline, CDR1 is KGHSH, CDR2 LQKENI. The CDR3 length is 16 residues. The CDR3 region has the DNA TGTGCCAGCTCATTAACCGCCGGGGTCCTCACCGGGGAGCTGTTTTTT. Its translation is CASSLTAGVLTGELFF. The whole variable domain, remainder taken from reference TRBV18 and TRBJ2-2, is NAGVMQNPRHLVRRRGQEARLRCSPMKGHSHVYWYRQLPEEGLKFMVYLQKENIIDESGMPKERFSAEFPKEGPSILRIQQVVRGDSAAYFCASSLTAGVLTGELFFGEGSRLTVL.

Turning to this clone: A junction boundary mismatches the germline segment, possibly from a read error. This chain links TRBV7-9 with TRBJ1-1; no firm D call. The CDR3 consists of 16 residues. The V gene's germline CDR1 is SEHNR and CDR2 FQNEAQ (reference sequence). The CDR3 sequence is CSSSLIGEGKNTEAFF. The CDR3 DNA is TGTTCCAGCAGCTTAATCGGGGAAGGGAAGAACACTGAAGCTTTCTTT.